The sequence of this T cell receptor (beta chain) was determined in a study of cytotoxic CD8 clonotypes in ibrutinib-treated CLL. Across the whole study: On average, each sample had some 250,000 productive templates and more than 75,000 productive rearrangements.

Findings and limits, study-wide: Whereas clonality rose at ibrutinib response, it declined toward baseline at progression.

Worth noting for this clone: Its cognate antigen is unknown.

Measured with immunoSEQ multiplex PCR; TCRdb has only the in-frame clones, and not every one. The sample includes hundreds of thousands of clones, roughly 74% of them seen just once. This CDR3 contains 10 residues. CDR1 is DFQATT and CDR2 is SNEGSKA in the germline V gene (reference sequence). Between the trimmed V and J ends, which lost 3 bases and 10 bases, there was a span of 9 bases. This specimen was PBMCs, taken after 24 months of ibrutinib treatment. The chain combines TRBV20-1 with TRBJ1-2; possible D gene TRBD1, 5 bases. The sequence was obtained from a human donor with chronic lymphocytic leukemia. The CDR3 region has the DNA TGCAGTGCTAGTGGGGGGGACTACACCTTC. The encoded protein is CSASGGDYTF.